The 18 T cell receptor beta chains below all came from one sample that was sequenced in a study of cytomegalovirus exposure and HLA in healthy donors. Sequenced by immunoSEQ multiplex PCR; TCRdb stores in-frame clones only, minus some. The table records approximately 76,000 clones, 94% of them present only once. The sequenced material came from PBMCs. These receptors originate from a young woman in good health and CMV-seropositive.

This clone has a single count. This chain uses TRBV5-4 with TRBJ2-2; TRBD1 matches at 8 bases. This CDR3 spans 16 amino acids. J lost 6 bases, V lost 4 bases, and 11 bases had no gene match. In germline, CDR1 is SGHNT, CDR2 YYREEE (reference sequence). CDR3 DNA: TGTGCCAGCAGCCTCTCAGGGGGCAGGGATGCCGGGGAGCTGTTTTTT. Protein product: CASSLSGGRDAGELFF.

The V gene is TRBV28, the J gene TRBJ2-1, with 11 bases aligning to TRBD2. CDR3 size: 17 residues. CDR1 is MDHEN, CDR2 SYDVKM, per germline. Trimming took 5 bases from V and 5 from J; bases not matched to a gene: 11. The CDR3 is CASSPIPLAGENNEQFF. CDR3 DNA: TGTGCCAGCAGTCCCATACCACTAGCGGGGGAAAACAATGAGCAGTTCTTC.

The gene calls are TRBV5-6 and TRBJ1-4; D is ambiguous. Looked up from germline, CDR1 is SGHDT and CDR2 is YYEEEE. Trimming stripped 1 base from V and 6 bases from J, with 13 bases between. CDR3 size: 15 residues. Here the CDR3 DNA reads TGTGCCAGCAGCTTGCTTTCGCAGGTCCATGAAAAACTGTTTTTT. As protein: CASSLLSQVHEKLFF.

V and J are TRBV7-6 and TRBJ2-7; 9 nucleotides align to TRBD2. This CDR3 contains 14 residues. Germline V gives CDR1 SGHVS, CDR2 FNYEAQ. The trim removed 1 base at V and 3 bases at J, leaving 1 base unmatched. The CDR3 region has the DNA TGTGCCAGCAGCTTAGTAGCGGGGGACTACGAGCAGTACTTC. This sequence encodes CASSLVAGDYEQYF. Using reference TRBV7-6 and TRBJ2-7 for the parts outside the CDR3, the full variable domain is GAGVSQSPRYKVTKRGQDVALRCDPISGHVSLYWYRQALGQGPEFLTYFNYEAQQDKSGLPNDRFSAERPEGSISTLTIQRTEQRDSAMYRCASSLVAGDYEQYFGPGTRLTVT.

The chain recombines TRBV5-6 with TRBJ1-1; 7 nucleotides agree with TRBD1. V shed 0 bases and J 6 bases; nucleotides not matched to a gene: 8. From germline, CDR1 is SGHDT and CDR2 YYEEEE. The CDR3 is 15 amino acids. CDR3 amino acids: CASSLGDRGEPEAFF. The CDR3 bases are TGTGCCAGCAGCTTGGGGGACAGAGGAGAACCTGAAGCTTTCTTT.

This rearrangement joins TRBV7-8 to TRBJ2-6, with 7 bases matching TRBD1. The V gene's germline CDR1 is SGHVS and CDR2 FQNEAQ. Germline trimming cut 5 bases from V and 0 bases from J; bases unmatched to any gene: 13. The CDR3 totals 19 residues. For the CDR3, the DNA is TGTGCCAGCAGCCCTCCGGGACAGACCTTGGGCTCTGGGGCCAACGTCCTGACTTTC. This translates into CASSPPGQTLGSGANVLTF.

The rearrangement uses TRBV27 and TRBJ2-1; 12 bases are shared with TRBD1. V gave up 2 bases and J gave up 7 bases; unmatched junction bases: 6. CDR3 size: 16 residues. The V gene's germline CDR1 is MNHEY and CDR2 SMNVEV (reference sequence). This CDR3 is CASSLMGQGARNEQFF. CDR3 sequence (DNA): TGTGCCAGCAGTTTAATGGGACAGGGGGCAAGGAATGAGCAGTTCTTC.

CDR3 loop: CASSFQGGISPGELFF. DNA of the CDR3: TGTGCCAGCAGCTTTCAGGGGGGTATCTCACCCGGGGAGCTGTTTTTT. The J gene is TRBJ2-2, the V gene TRBV7-3, with D perhaps matching TRBD1 (7 bases). Deletions cut 3 bases from V and 6 bases from J, with 17 bases between. The CDR3 has 16 amino acids. Germline CDR1 is SGHTA and CDR2 is FQGTGA.

The chain recombines TRBV15 with TRBJ1-2; 7 nucleotides line up with TRBD1. Trimming cost V 5 bases and J 5 bases; bases outside gene matches: 2. There are 12 residues in the CDR3. Germline V lookup: CDR1 LNHNV, CDR2 YYDKDF (reference sequence). The CDR3 is CATSEGAYGYTF. The CDR3 nucleotides are TGTGCCACCAGCGAGGGGGCGTATGGCTACACCTTC.

Only a few counts were recorded for this clone. The V call is TRBV9, the J call TRBJ1-6; D is unresolved. The V and J ends lost 0 bases and 0 bases respectively, with 4 bases between them. CDR3 length equals 15 residues. The germline CDR1 and CDR2 sequences are SGDLS and YYNGEE. The CDR3 DNA reads TGTGCCAGCAGCGTAGGGAGCTCCTATAATTCACCCCTCCACTTT. Translated, it gives CASSVGSSYNSPLHF.

V and J are TRBV6-5 and TRBJ1-2, with 9 bases aligning to TRBD1. Trimming at V came to 2 bases and at J to 5 bases, leaving 6 bases not matched to a gene. Germline lookup yields CDR1 MNHEY and CDR2 SVGAGI. The CDR3 has 15 residues. As DNA, the CDR3 is TGTGCCAGCAGTTACCCAACAGGGGGCGGATATGGCTACACCTTC. It yields the protein CASSYPTGGGYGYTF.

The genes are TRBV13 and TRBJ1-2, with TRBD1 matching over 8 bases. Trimming took 4 bases from V and 12 from J; bases not matched to a gene: 13. The germline gives CDR1 PRHDT, CDR2 FYEKMQ (reference sequence). The CDR3 has 14 amino acids. CDR3 sequence (DNA): TGTGCCAGCAGCTCCGACAGGGGCCCTTGGGGCCACACCTTC. This gives the protein CASSSDRGPWGHTF.

V usage is TRBV10-3 and J usage is TRBJ2-1; D may be TRBD2 (6 bases). Germline CDR1 is ENHRY and CDR2 is SYGVKD. The CDR3 is 15 residues long. Between the trimmed V and J ends, which lost 10 bases and 9 bases, there was a span of 25 bases. Written as DNA, the CDR3 is TGTGCCACCGAGTCGGGGGAGGCCCTTGAGGGTGAGCAGTTCTTC. Protein product: CATESGEALEGEQFF.

This chain connects TRBV4-1 to TRBJ2-1; D is perhaps TRBD2 (7 bases). Trimming took off 4 bases at V and 3 bases at J, with 16 bases between the two ends. CDR1 and CDR2 from the germline V gene are MGHRA and YSYEKL. The CDR3 contains 16 residues. The CDR3 nucleotides are TGCGCCAGCAGCCCCGTTCGGGGGGCCAACTACAATGAGCAGTTCTTC. Translating gives CASSPVRGANYNEQFF.

This rearrangement joins TRBV4-1 to TRBJ1-2; 8 positions agree with TRBD1. This CDR3 has 16 amino acids. Germline trimming cut 1 base from V and 1 base from J; bases unmatched to any gene: 5. Germline CDR1 and CDR2: MGHRA and YSYEKL. In DNA form, the CDR3 reads TGCGCCAGCAGCCAAGGGACGGACAGGGTTAACTATGGCTACACCTTC. Its protein product is CASSQGTDRVNYGYTF.

The chain recombines TRBV25-1 with TRBJ2-3; tentative D call: TRBD2 (6 bases). CDR3 length equals 15 residues. V lost 0 bases and J lost 6, with 13 bases in between. Germline-derived CDR1 and CDR2 are MGHDK and SYGVNS. The CDR3 nucleotides read TGTGCCAGCAGTGAATATCAACTAGCCGGCGATACGCAGTATTTT. Encoded protein: CASSEYQLAGDTQYF.

The chain employs TRBV7-9 and TRBJ2-7; maybe TRBD1 (6 bases). This CDR3 contains 15 residues. Per germline, CDR1 SEHNR and CDR2 FQNEAQ (reference sequence). Trimming removed 0 bases at V and 3 bases at J, with 12 bases between. The CDR3 is CASSLAEGQVYEQYF. The CDR3 DNA is TGTGCCAGCAGCTTAGCTGAGGGACAAGTCTACGAGCAGTACTTC.

V usage is TRBV11-1 and J usage is TRBJ2-5, with 8 bases matching TRBD1. The V gene end was trimmed by 6 bases and the J gene end by 5 bases; junction bases not matched to a gene: 11. The V gene's germline CDR1 is SGHAT and CDR2 FQDESV (reference sequence). This CDR3 region has 15 residues. The CDR3 DNA reads TGTGCCAGCAGTCTAGAAGGGACAGGTCGGGAGACCCAGTACTTC. This encodes CASSLEGTGRETQYF.